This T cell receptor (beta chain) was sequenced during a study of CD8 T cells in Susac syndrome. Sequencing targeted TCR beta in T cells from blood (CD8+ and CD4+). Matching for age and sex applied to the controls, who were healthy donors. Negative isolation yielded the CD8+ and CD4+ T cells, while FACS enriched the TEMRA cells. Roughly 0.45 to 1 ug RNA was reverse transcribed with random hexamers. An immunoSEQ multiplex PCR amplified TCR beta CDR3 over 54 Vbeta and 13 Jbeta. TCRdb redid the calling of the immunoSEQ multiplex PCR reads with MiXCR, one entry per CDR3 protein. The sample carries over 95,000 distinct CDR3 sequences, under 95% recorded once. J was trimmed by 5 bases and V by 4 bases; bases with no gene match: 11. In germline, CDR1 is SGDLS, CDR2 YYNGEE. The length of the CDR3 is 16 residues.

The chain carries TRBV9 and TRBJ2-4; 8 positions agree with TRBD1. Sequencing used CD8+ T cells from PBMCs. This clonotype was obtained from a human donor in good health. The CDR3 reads CASSSGQGGLENIQYF. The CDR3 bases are TGTGCCAGCAGCTCTGGACAGGGTGGATTGGAAAACATTCAGTACTTC.